Listed here are 10 T cell receptor beta chains from one sample, sequenced in a study of T cell changes during pregnancy in multiple sclerosis (dated by TCRdb to the late 2010s). The receptor library was made with the immunoSEQ multiplex PCR assay. Here the immuneACCESS table is served through TCRdb, limited to in-frame sequences with V and J called. Missing clones are a known gap in these copies; in checked studies unresolved V genes cover under half, and the rest lacks a known reason. This sample comprises 60,000 to 85,000 clones, around 92% of them detected only once. The top ten clones comprise 1.3% to 1.5% of the sample. The sample consisted of peripheral blood, taken in the second trimester of pregnancy. These receptors were obtained from a female donor in good health, enrolled as a control in a pregnancy study.

V usage is TRBV6-6 and J usage is TRBJ1-3; D is ambiguous. This CDR3 spans 14 amino acids. V lost 8 bases and J 0 bases, leaving 11 bases between the germline ends. In germline, CDR1 is MNHNY, CDR2 SVGAGI (reference sequence). CDR3 nucleotide sequence: TGTGCCAGCTCCTTACTCGGCTCTGGAAACACCATATATTTT. Amino acids: CASSLLGSGNTIYF.

This chain connects TRBV5-1 to TRBJ2-7, with 13 positions matching TRBD2. V lost 2 bases to trimming and J lost 4 bases; unmatched junction nucleotides: 3. Germline lookup yields CDR1 SGHRS and CDR2 YFSETQ. The CDR3 extends over 15 amino acids. The CDR3 reads CASSLGLAGVYEQYF. Written as DNA, the CDR3 is TGCGCCAGCAGCTTAGGACTAGCGGGAGTTTACGAGCAGTACTTC.

The V call is TRBV7-3, the J call TRBJ2-2, with 7 bases that match TRBD1. CDR3 length: 16 amino acids. Germline V gene data show CDR1 as SGHTA and CDR2 as FQGTGA. J was trimmed by 0 bases and V by 5 bases; bases with no gene match: 6. The CDR3 coding sequence is TGTGCCAGCAGCGCATTCGGGACAGCGAACACCGGGGAGCTGTTTTTT. As protein: CASSAFGTANTGELFF.

The rearrangement joins TRBV5-1 to TRBJ1-4; D may be TRBD1 (5 bases). Per germline, CDR1 SGHRS and CDR2 YFSETQ. The CDR3 consists of 15 residues. V lost 0 bases, J lost 7 bases, and 13 bases lay in between. Here the CDR3 reads CASSLAAGGGEKLFF. CDR3 coding DNA: TGCGCCAGCAGCTTGGCCGCGGGGGGGGGTGAAAAACTGTTTTTT.

V is TRBV29-1 and J is TRBJ2-2, with D possibly TRBD1 on 6 matching bases. The CDR3 covers 14 residues. V dropped 1 base and J dropped 3 bases, with 9 bases sitting between them. Germline-derived CDR1 and CDR2 are SQVTM and ANQGSEA. In nucleotides, the CDR3 is TGCAGCGTTGAAGGTCGGACAGACACCGGGGAGCTGTTTTTT. Translating it yields CSVEGRTDTGELFF.

The V call is TRBV9, the J call TRBJ2-5, with 10 bases fitting TRBD1. Trimming removed 0 bases from V and 3 bases from J; junction bases left unmatched: 5. CDR3 size: 16 residues. The germline V gene has CDR1 SGDLS and CDR2 YYNGEE. CDR3 amino acids: CASSVGPGTGEETQYF. The CDR3 DNA reads TGTGCCAGCAGCGTAGGGCCGGGGACAGGGGAAGAGACCCAGTACTTC.

The chain is built from TRBV18 and TRBJ1-1; D is perhaps TRBD1 (6 bases). The V end lost 4 bases, the J end lost 0 bases, and 15 bases lay between the germline ends. Germline-derived CDR1 and CDR2 are KGHSH and LQKENI. CDR3 length: 16 residues. CDR3 region: CASSQTQGSVNTEAFF. CDR3 DNA sequence: TGTGCCAGCTCACAGACACAGGGCTCGGTGAACACTGAAGCTTTCTTT.

The chain employs TRBV4-1 and TRBJ1-5; 7 bases fit TRBD1. The CDR3 totals 17 residues. From germline, CDR1 is MGHRA and CDR2 YSYEKL. The J segment lost 0 bases and the V segment lost 0 bases, leaving 5 bases of the junction unmatched. The CDR3 region has the DNA TGCGCCAGCAGCCAAGAAGGGGACAGCTATAGCAATCAGCCCCAGCATTTT. Translated, it gives CASSQEGDSYSNQPQHF.

The chain employs TRBV13 and TRBJ2-5; D is possibly TRBD1 (6 bases). Trimming left V 0 bases short and J 1 base short, with 6 bases between. The CDR3 runs 14 residues. CDR1 PRHDT and CDR2 FYEKMQ come from the germline V gene (reference sequence). CDR3 region: CASSLGDSQETQYF. The CDR3, as DNA: TGTGCCAGCAGCTTAGGGGACAGCCAAGAGACCCAGTACTTC.

The chain combines TRBV11-3 with TRBJ2-2; a weak D match, TRBD2 (5 bases). CDR1 SGHNT and CDR2 YENEEA come from the germline V gene. V lost 5 bases and J 6 bases, leaving 13 bases between the germline ends. The CDR3 is 14 residues long. CDR3 amino acids: CASSPDFVPGELFF. The DNA of the CDR3 is TGTGCCAGCAGCCCGGACTTTGTTCCCGGGGAGCTGTTTTTT. Combining the CDR3 with reference TRBV11-3 and TRBJ2-2 gives the whole variable domain EAGVVQSPRYKIIEKKQPVAFWCNPISGHNTLYWYLQNLGQGPELLIRYENEEAVDDSQLPKDRFSAERLKGVDSTLKIQPAELGDSAVYLCASSPDFVPGELFFGEGSRLTVL.